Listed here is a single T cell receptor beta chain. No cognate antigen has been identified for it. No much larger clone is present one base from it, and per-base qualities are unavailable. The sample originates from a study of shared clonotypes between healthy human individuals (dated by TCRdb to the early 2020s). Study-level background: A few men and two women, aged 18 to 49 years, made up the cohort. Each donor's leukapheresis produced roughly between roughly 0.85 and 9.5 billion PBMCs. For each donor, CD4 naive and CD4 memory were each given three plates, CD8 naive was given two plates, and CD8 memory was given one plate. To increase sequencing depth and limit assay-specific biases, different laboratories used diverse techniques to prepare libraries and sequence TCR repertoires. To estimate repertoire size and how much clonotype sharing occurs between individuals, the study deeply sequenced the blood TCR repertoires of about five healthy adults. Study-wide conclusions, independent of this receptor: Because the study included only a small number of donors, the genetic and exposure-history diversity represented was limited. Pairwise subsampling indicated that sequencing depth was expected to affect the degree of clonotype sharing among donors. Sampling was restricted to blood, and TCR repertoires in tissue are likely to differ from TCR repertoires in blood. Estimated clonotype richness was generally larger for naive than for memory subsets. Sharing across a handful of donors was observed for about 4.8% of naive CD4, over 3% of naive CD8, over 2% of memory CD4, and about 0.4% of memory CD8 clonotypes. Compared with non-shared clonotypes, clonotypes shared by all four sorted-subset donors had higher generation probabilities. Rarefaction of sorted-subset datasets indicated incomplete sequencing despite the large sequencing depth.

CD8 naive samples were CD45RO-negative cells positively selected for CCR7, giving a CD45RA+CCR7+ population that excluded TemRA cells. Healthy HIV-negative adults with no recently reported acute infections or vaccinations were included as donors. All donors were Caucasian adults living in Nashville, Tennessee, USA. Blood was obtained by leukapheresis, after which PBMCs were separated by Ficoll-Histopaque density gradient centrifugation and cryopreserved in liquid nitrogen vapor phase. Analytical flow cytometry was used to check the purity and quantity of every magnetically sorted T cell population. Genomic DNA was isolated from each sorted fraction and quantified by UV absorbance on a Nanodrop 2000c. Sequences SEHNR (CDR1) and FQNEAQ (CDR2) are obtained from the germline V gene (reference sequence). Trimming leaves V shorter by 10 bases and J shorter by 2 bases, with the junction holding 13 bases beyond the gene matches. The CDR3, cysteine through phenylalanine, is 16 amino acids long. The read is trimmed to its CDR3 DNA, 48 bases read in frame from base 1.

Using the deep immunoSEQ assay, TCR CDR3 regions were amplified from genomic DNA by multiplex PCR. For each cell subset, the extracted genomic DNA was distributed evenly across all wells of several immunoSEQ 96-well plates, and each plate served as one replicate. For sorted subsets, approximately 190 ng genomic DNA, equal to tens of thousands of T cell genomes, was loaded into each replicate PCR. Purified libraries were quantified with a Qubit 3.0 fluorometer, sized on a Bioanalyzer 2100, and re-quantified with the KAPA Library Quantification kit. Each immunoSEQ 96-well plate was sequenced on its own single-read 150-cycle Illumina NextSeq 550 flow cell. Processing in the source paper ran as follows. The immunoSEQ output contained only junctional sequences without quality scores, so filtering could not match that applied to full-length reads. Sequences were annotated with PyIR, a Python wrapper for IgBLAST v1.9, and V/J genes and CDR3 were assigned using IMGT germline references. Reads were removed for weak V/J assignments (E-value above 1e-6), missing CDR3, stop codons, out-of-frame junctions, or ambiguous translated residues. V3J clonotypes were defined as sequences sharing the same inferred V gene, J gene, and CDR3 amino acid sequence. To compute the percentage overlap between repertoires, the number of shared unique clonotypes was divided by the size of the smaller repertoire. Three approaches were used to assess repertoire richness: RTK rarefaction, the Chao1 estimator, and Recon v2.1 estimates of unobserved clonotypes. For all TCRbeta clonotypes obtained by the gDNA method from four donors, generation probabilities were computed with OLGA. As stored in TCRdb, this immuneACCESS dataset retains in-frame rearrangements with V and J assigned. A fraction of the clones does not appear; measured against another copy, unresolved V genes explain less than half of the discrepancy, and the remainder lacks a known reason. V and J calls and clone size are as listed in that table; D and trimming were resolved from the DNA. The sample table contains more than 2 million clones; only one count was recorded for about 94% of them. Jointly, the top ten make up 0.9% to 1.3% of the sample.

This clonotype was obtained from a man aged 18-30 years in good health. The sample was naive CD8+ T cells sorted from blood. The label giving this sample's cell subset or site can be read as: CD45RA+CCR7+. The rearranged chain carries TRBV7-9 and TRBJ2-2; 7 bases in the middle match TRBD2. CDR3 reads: CATGFPSGINTGELFF. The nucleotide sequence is TGTGCCACGGGGTTTCCTAGCGGTATTAACACCGGGGAGCTGTTTTTT.